This passage covers 11 T cell receptor beta chains from one sample sequenced in a study of T-cell reconstitution after alpha-beta-depleted transplantation in children. The library targeted TCRbeta and was prepared with unique molecular identifiers. In TCRdb, the PCR reads were re-called with MiXCR into one record per CDR3 protein. The table has nearly 550,000 distinct CDR3 sequences, about 18% seen once. The sample consisted of PBMCs from the stem cell graft donor, taken from the stem cell graft. These receptors were collected from a human donor who donated a stem cell graft to a child with acute lymphoblastic leukemia.

The chain's CDR3 is CASSSRVLEQYF. CDR3 in DNA: TGTGCCAGCAGTTCCAGGGTATTGGAGCAGTACTTC. The V gene is TRBV7-9, the J gene TRBJ2-7; possible D gene TRBD1, 5 bases. The germline V and J ends were trimmed by 6 bases and 7 bases, with 13 bases remaining between them. Germline CDR1 reads SEHNR; CDR2 reads FQNEAQ (reference sequence). The CDR3 has 12 residues. The full variable domain, completed using reference TRBV7-9 and TRBJ2-7, is DTGVSQNPRHKITKRGQNVTFRCDPISEHNRLYWYRQTLGQGPEFLTYFQNEAQLEKSRLLSDRFSAERPKGSFSTLEIQRTEQGDSAMYLCASSSRVLEQYFGPGTRLTVT.

This clonotype came up a few times. V gene TRBV5-1 combines with J gene TRBJ2-3, with D possibly called TRBD1 or TRBD2 (6 bases each). Germline-derived CDR1 and CDR2 are SGHRS and YFSETQ. CDR3 size: 16 residues. Trimming pared 4 bases from V and 4 bases from J, leaving 19 bases between. Here the CDR3 DNA reads TGCGCCAGCAGCGCGCTCGGAGGGGGGCTCTCAGATACGCAGTATTTT. It encodes CASSALGGGLSDTQYF. Full variable domain (rest looked up from reference TRBV5-1 and TRBJ2-3): KAGVTQTPRYLIKTRGQQVTLSCSPISGHRSVSWYQQTPGQGLQFLFEYFSETQRNKGNFPGRFSGRQFSNSRSEMNVSTLELGDSALYLCASSALGGGLSDTQYFGPGTRLTVL.

The rearrangement joins TRBV27 to TRBJ2-1; TRBD2 matches 11 bases. The V and J ends lost 8 bases and 9 bases, in that order; junction bases with no gene match: 9. The germline V gene has CDR1 MNHEY and CDR2 SMNVEV (reference sequence). CDR3 length equals 14 residues. The DNA of the CDR3 is TGTGCCAGCGGAACTAGCGGGAGTTTTAGTGAGCAGTTCTTC. Its translation: CASGTSGSFSEQFF.

This chain connects TRBV7-8 to TRBJ2-1; D not certain. This CDR3 comprises 13 residues. V gave up 3 bases and J gave up 5 bases, with 8 bases separating them. Germline-derived CDR1 and CDR2 are SGHVS and FQNEAQ. DNA for the CDR3: TGTGCCAGCAGCTTCCACCCTAACAATGAGCAGTTCTTC. This sequence encodes CASSFHPNNEQFF.

The chain carries TRBV27 and TRBJ1-2; D gene ambiguous. The CDR3 sequence is 14 residues long. V lost 3 bases and J lost 5, with 13 bases in between. From germline, CDR1 is MNHEY and CDR2 SMNVEV (reference sequence). The CDR3 sequence is CASSLGGQPYGYTF. The CDR3 DNA reads TGTGCCAGCAGTTTGGGAGGGCAACCTTATGGCTACACCTTC.

V gene TRBV9 combines with J gene TRBJ2-1; D is tentatively TRBD1 or TRBD2 (7 bases each). The V end was cut by 3 bases, the J end by 0 bases, with 10 bases between. Per germline, CDR1 SGDLS and CDR2 YYNGEE. This CDR3 is built from 15 residues. CDR3 sequence reads: CASSERDSSYNEQFF. The CDR3, as DNA: TGTGCCAGCAGCGAGCGGGACAGCTCCTACAATGAGCAGTTCTTC.

This chain links TRBV7-9 with TRBJ1-1; 7 bases map to TRBD1. V was pared by 2 bases and J by 0 bases, with 3 bases of the junction left unmatched. Germline CDR1 SEHNR, CDR2 FQNEAQ (reference sequence). The CDR3 covers 15 residues. The CDR3 region is CASSLQGGMNTEAFF. Here the CDR3 DNA reads TGTGCCAGCAGCTTACAGGGGGGGATGAACACTGAAGCTTTCTTT.

This chain links TRBV3-1 with TRBJ2-3; 7 bases are shared with TRBD2. V shed 2 bases, J shed 0 bases, and the junction held 5 bases outside the gene matches. Looked up from germline, CDR1 is LGHDT and CDR2 is YNNKEL (reference sequence). The CDR3 runs to 16 residues. The CDR3, as DNA: TGTGCCAGCAGCCAAAGGCTAGCGGCTAGCACAGATACGCAGTATTTT. Translating it yields CASSQRLAASTDTQYF.

The chain joins TRBV24-1 to TRBJ1-1; 9 nucleotides agree with TRBD1. Germline values: CDR1 KGHDR, CDR2 SFDVKD. The CDR3 contains 11 residues. J lost 9 bases, V lost 7 bases, and 2 bases had no gene match. The CDR3 DNA follows: TGTGCCACCAGACAGGGGGCCCAAGCTTTCTTT. It yields the protein CATRQGAQAFF.

The chain is built from TRBV9 and TRBJ1-6; a possible D gene is TRBD1 (5 bases). V lost 3 bases, J lost 2 bases, and 18 bases lay in between. The CDR3 loop spans 18 amino acids. Germline V gene sequence: CDR1 SGDLS, CDR2 YYNGEE. CDR3 DNA: TGTGCCAGCAGCGAGAGGGGAGGGATGCGCGCCTATAATTCACCCCTCCACTTT. Translation gives CASSERGGMRAYNSPLHF.

This clonotype was detected a few times. This sequence joins TRBV5-1 and TRBJ2-7; the D is unclear. This CDR3 is built from 13 residues. V dropped 4 bases and J dropped 6 bases, with 14 bases sitting between them. Per the germline V gene, CDR1 is SGHRS and CDR2 is YFSETQ. The CDR3 spells CASSPDGSLEQYF. CDR3 nucleotide sequence: TGCGCCAGCAGCCCGGACGGATCCCTCGAGCAGTACTTC.